This is a list of T cell receptor beta chains from one sample in a study of synovial regulatory T cells in juvenile arthritis. Assay: immunoSEQ multiplex PCR; the TCRdb copy retains only in-frame clones and omits some. Its table records around 2,600 clones. The source material was Treg cells from the synovium. These TCRs come from a donor between 2 and 29 years old with juvenile idiopathic arthritis. The CDR3 runs from the conserved cysteine through the conserved F or W. Fields, in order: CDR3 protein, V gene, J gene, clone size. Only some rows state a clone size, as once, few, many or a class for expanded clones.

cdr3_aa: CASSESAGSGLLRGGPFSEAFF; v_call: TRBV2; j_call: TRBJ1-1; clone_size: medium-sized
cdr3_aa: CAISEREWTGELFF; v_call: TRBV10-3; j_call: TRBJ2-2; clone_size: NA
cdr3_aa: CASSPDGFTDTQYF; v_call: TRBV5-1; j_call: TRBJ2-3; clone_size: medium-sized
cdr3_aa: CASSPDRPMNTEAFF; v_call: TRBV7-9; j_call: TRBJ1-1; clone_size: NA
cdr3_aa: CASSRQGAADTQYF; v_call: TRBV28; j_call: TRBJ2-3; clone_size: NA
cdr3_aa: CASSRGTGAYEQYF; v_call: TRBV19; j_call: TRBJ2-7; clone_size: NA
cdr3_aa: CASSLGGKGRRNEQYF; v_call: TRBV13; j_call: TRBJ2-7; clone_size: NA
cdr3_aa: CASSYRGTGTYEQYF; v_call: TRBV6-5; j_call: TRBJ2-7; clone_size: NA
cdr3_aa: CASSSWTGGADTQYF; v_call: TRBV5-4; j_call: TRBJ2-3; clone_size: NA
cdr3_aa: CASSQTSGPFRHTQYF; v_call: TRBV28; j_call: TRBJ2-3; clone_size: NA
cdr3_aa: CASSARSSGANVLTF; v_call: TRBV6-5; j_call: TRBJ2-6; clone_size: NA
cdr3_aa: CASSLSTSGRAPGELFF; v_call: TRBV4-1; j_call: TRBJ2-2; clone_size: medium-sized
cdr3_aa: CASSPLGWNTEAFF; v_call: TRBV7-2; j_call: TRBJ1-1; clone_size: medium-sized
cdr3_aa: CASSRGRPPDFAYGYTF; v_call: TRBV18; j_call: TRBJ1-2; clone_size: NA
cdr3_aa: CASNEGLDGYTF; v_call: TRBV2; j_call: TRBJ1-2; clone_size: NA
cdr3_aa: CASSLGRVSGANVLTF; v_call: TRBV7-9; j_call: TRBJ2-6; clone_size: NA
cdr3_aa: CASSRSSNQPQHF; v_call: TRBV18; j_call: TRBJ1-5; clone_size: medium-sized
cdr3_aa: CASSSSGFTQSPLHF; v_call: TRBV7-6; j_call: TRBJ1-6; clone_size: medium-sized
cdr3_aa: CASSRAGTIYGYTF; v_call: TRBV27; j_call: TRBJ1-2; clone_size: medium-sized
cdr3_aa: CASSLGTGGAFF; v_call: TRBV5-1; j_call: TRBJ1-1; clone_size: medium-sized
cdr3_aa: CASSLGIGASSYEQYF; v_call: TRBV5-6; j_call: TRBJ2-7; clone_size: medium-sized
cdr3_aa: CASSSRGGFGGYTF; v_call: TRBV6-6; j_call: TRBJ1-2; clone_size: NA
cdr3_aa: CASSIIEGNQPQHF; v_call: TRBV19; j_call: TRBJ1-5; clone_size: NA
cdr3_aa: CASSLEAAGGTQYF; v_call: TRBV5-4; j_call: TRBJ2-3; clone_size: medium-sized
cdr3_aa: CASSKLDRADTGELFF; v_call: TRBV5-1; j_call: TRBJ2-2; clone_size: large
cdr3_aa: CASSSRTGQETQYF; v_call: TRBV9; j_call: TRBJ2-5; clone_size: NA
cdr3_aa: CASSQERAGAKNIQYF; v_call: TRBV4-3; j_call: TRBJ2-4; clone_size: medium-sized
cdr3_aa: CASSLRTGDPRYGYTF; v_call: TRBV28; j_call: TRBJ1-2; clone_size: NA
cdr3_aa: CASSLGGTPANYGYTF; v_call: TRBV5-1; j_call: TRBJ1-2; clone_size: NA
cdr3_aa: CASSLPRSSYNEQFF; v_call: TRBV28; j_call: TRBJ2-1; clone_size: medium-sized
cdr3_aa: CASSPVGQAIYGYTF; v_call: TRBV28; j_call: TRBJ1-2; clone_size: NA
cdr3_aa: CASSTREGGGEQFF; v_call: TRBV7-6; j_call: TRBJ2-1; clone_size: medium-sized
cdr3_aa: CASSFQISSDTQYF; v_call: TRBV5-1; j_call: TRBJ2-3; clone_size: NA